Listed below are T cell receptor beta chains from one sample, sequenced in a study of beta chain features in type 1 diabetes. Profiled with immunoSEQ multiplex PCR; TCRdb holds only in-frame clones, not every one. The repertoire holds nearly 700,000 clones, with 10% to 15% as singletons. The sequencing sample was made of naive CD4+ T cells from blood. The source is a man aged 18 to 35 with type 1 diabetes. Both conserved end residues are part of each CDR3. The D gene is left open where the match is weak. Only part of the rows carry a size: once, few, many, or a class if the clone is expanded.

TRBV14	-	TRBJ2-3	few	TGTGCCAGCAGCCTCTTTATAGCCGCAGATACGCAGTATTTT	CASSLFIAADTQYF
TRBV6-6	-	TRBJ1-1	-	TGTGCCAGCAGACAGACGGGTCAAGCTTTCTTT	CASRQTGQAFF
TRBV5-1	-	TRBJ2-2	few	TGCGCCAGCAGCTTGATGGGGGCTGAGAACACCGGGGAGCTGTTTTTT	CASSLMGAENTGELFF
TRBV5-1	-	TRBJ1-2	few	TGCGCCAGCAGCGATACTAACTATGGCTACACCTTC	CASSDTNYGYTF
TRBV9	-	TRBJ2-3	-	TGTGCCAGCAGCGCCCACTCGGGACTTTCCACAGATACGCAGTATTTT	CASSAHSGLSTDTQYF
TRBV5-4	-	TRBJ2-5	-	TGTGTCAGCAGCTGGGGGAAGGGTATTGAGACCCAGTACTTC	CVSSWGKGIETQYF
TRBV4-1	-	TRBJ2-5	few	TGCGCCAGCAGCCAAACTAGCTTTGAGACCCAGTACTTC	CASSQTSFETQYF
TRBV30	-	TRBJ1-2	few	TGTGCCTCCTCAATCGGCGCCATAAACTATGGCTACACCTTC	CASSIGAINYGYTF
TRBV7-8	TRBD1	TRBJ1-2	-	TGTGCCAGCAGTACAACAGGGGGCGGCTACACCTTC	CASSTTGGGYTF
TRBV2	-	TRBJ2-3	-	TGTGCCAGCAGAACGGAAGATACGCAGTATTTT	CASRTEDTQYF
TRBV2	TRBD1	TRBJ2-7	few	TGTGCCAGTTCGCGGGACAGGACCTACGAGCAGTACTTC	CASSRDRTYEQYF
TRBV27	-	TRBJ1-4	few	TGTGCCAGCAGTCGGGGGCTCGCGGGAAAACTGTTTTTT	CASSRGLAGKLFF
TRBV14	-	TRBJ1-1	-	TGTGCCAGCAGCCTGAGCATGAACACTGAAGCTTTCTTT	CASSLSMNTEAFF
TRBV23-1	TRBD2	TRBJ2-3	-	TGCGCCAGCAGTCAAAATCTTGGACTAGCGGGGGGCACAGATACGCAGTATTTT	CASSQNLGLAGGTDTQYF
TRBV14	-	TRBJ1-1	few	TGTGCCAGCAGCCAGTCCCTGAACACTGAAGCTTTCTTT	CASSQSLNTEAFF
TRBV5-1	TRBD1	TRBJ2-5	-	TGCGCCAGCAGCCCAACTGGACAGGAAGAGACCCAGTACTTC	CASSPTGQEETQYF
TRBV5-1	-	TRBJ2-3	-	TGCGCCAGCAGCTCCCCGCGGCAGGACACGGATACGCAGTATTTT	CASSSPRQDTDTQYF